This is a list of T cell receptor beta chains from one sample in a study of siplizumab effects on memory and regulatory T cells. The table came from immunoSEQ multiplex PCR; TCRdb's copy has only in-frame clones and leaves some out. The table includes 87,000 or so clones, 70% to 90% detected once. Sequenced material: CD4+ T cells sorted from blood. Receptor source: a human donor in good health. Both conserved end residues are part of each CDR3. D genes are given only for firm matches. Size is stated for part of the rows, as once, few or many counts, or as a class when the clone is expanded.

J gene,D gene,V gene,clone size,CDR3 protein,CDR3 DNA
TRBJ2-1,.,TRBV6-1,.,CASSVGGSGNEQFF,TGTGCCAGCAGTGTTGGCGGGTCGGGAAATGAGCAGTTCTTC
TRBJ2-3,.,TRBV7-3,.,CASSRMRRVSTDTQYF,TGTGCCAGCAGCCGTATGAGGCGGGTGAGCACAGATACGCAGTATTTT
TRBJ1-6,.,TRBV11-3,once,CASSHRGAGDNSPLHF,TGTGCCAGCAGCCACCGGGGGGCAGGGGATAATTCACCCCTCCACTTT
TRBJ2-3,TRBD2,TRBV9,.,CASSSPTSGSSTDTQYF,TGTGCCAGCAGCTCCCCGACTAGCGGGAGTTCGACAGATACGCAGTATTTT
TRBJ2-3,.,TRBV11-3,once,CASRQLAASTDTQYF,TGTGCCAGTAGGCAGCTGGCAGCTAGCACAGATACGCAGTATTTT
TRBJ2-7,TRBD1,TRBV5-1,.,CASSLGDRSSYEQYF,TGCGCCAGCAGCTTGGGGGACAGAAGCTCCTACGAGCAGTACTTC
TRBJ2-3,.,TRBV21-1,.,CASSKGVAQASTQYF,TGTGCCAGCAGCAAAGGGGTTGCACAGGCTTCTACGCAGTATTTT
TRBJ1-5,TRBD1,TRBV2,.,CASSAGTGGGFQPQHF,TGTGCCAGCAGTGCCGGGACAGGGGGCGGGTTTCAGCCCCAGCATTTT
TRBJ2-3,TRBD2,TRBV7-8,.,CASSPRSSGSPDTQYF,TGTGCCAGCAGCCCACGTTCTAGCGGGAGCCCAGATACGCAGTATTTT
TRBJ2-1,TRBD2,TRBV5-1,.,CASSEGLVYNEQFF,TGCGCCAGCAGCGAAGGACTAGTCTACAATGAGCAGTTCTTC
TRBJ1-5,.,TRBV6-6,.,CASTGQTSNQPQHF,TGTGCCAGCACCGGACAAACTAGCAATCAGCCCCAGCATTTT
TRBJ1-4,.,TRBV28,.,CASSLFGFVTNEKLFF,TGTGCCAGCAGTTTATTTGGGTTTGTAACTAATGAAAAACTGTTTTTT
TRBJ1-2,.,TRBV6-5,once,CASSYSRFSINYGYTF,TGTGCCAGCAGTTACTCGAGATTCTCGATCAACTATGGCTACACCTTC
TRBJ2-3,.,TRBV11-1,.,CASSSGPKVVPTDTQYF,TGTGCCAGCAGCTCTGGACCTAAGGTTGTCCCCACAGATACGCAGTATTTT
TRBJ1-3,TRBD1,TRBV6-6,.,CASRPTGQGDGNTIYF,TGTGCCAGCAGACCCACCGGACAGGGCGACGGAAACACCATATATTTT
TRBJ2-2,.,TRBV28,.,CASIGGSLGTGELFF,TGTGCCAGCATCGGCGGATCCCTTGGCACCGGGGAGCTGTTTTTT
TRBJ2-5,.,TRBV7-9,.,CASSISGILETQYF,TGTGCCAGCAGCATCTCCGGGATTTTGGAGACCCAGTACTTC
TRBJ2-1,TRBD1,TRBV29-1,.,CSVEGGTVGSNDAYNEQFF,TGCAGCGTTGAAGGGGGGACAGTTGGATCGAATGATGCTTACAATGAGCAGTTCTTC
TRBJ2-7,.,TRBV11-3,.,CASSRTVVGLSYEQYF,TGTGCCAGCAGCCGAACTGTAGTGGGTCTTTCCTACGAGCAGTACTTC
TRBJ1-1,.,TRBV9,.,CASSVDRGTEAFF,TGTGCCAGCAGCGTAGACCGTGGTACTGAAGCTTTCTTT
TRBJ2-7,.,TRBV6-6,.,CASSSTGVAYEQYF,TGTGCCAGCAGTTCAACGGGAGTCGCCTACGAGCAGTACTTC
TRBJ2-7,TRBD2,TRBV11-3,.,CASSTSGSSPYEQYF,TGTGCCAGCAGCACTAGCGGGAGCTCCCCCTACGAGCAGTACTTC
TRBJ2-7,.,TRBV15,.,CATKVGDTSYEQYF,TGTGCCACCAAAGTTGGGGACACCTCCTACGAGCAGTACTTC
TRBJ2-7,.,TRBV30,.,CAWSISGLFPREQYF,TGTGCCTGGAGTATCTCGGGACTGTTCCCTCGCGAGCAGTACTTC
TRBJ2-1,.,TRBV5-1,.,CASSLRMNNEQFF,TGCGCCAGCAGCTTAAGGATGAACAATGAGCAGTTCTTC
TRBJ1-1,.,TRBV27,.,CASIPRYDLTGNTEAFF,TGTGCCAGCATCCCAAGATACGACCTAACTGGGAACACTGAAGCTTTCTTT
TRBJ2-7,TRBD2,TRBV5-4,.,CASSLEPGLADLVGQYF,TGTGCCAGCAGCTTGGAACCGGGGCTAGCGGACCTCGTCGGGCAGTACTTC
TRBJ2-1,TRBD2,TRBV7-9,once,CASRETSGRALIDEQFF,TGTGCCAGCAGAGAAACTAGCGGGAGGGCCCTCATCGATGAGCAGTTCTTC
TRBJ1-1,.,TRBV9,.,CASSAHGAGNTEAFF,TGTGCCAGCAGCGCCCATGGGGCAGGGAACACTGAAGCTTTCTTT
TRBJ2-1,TRBD2,TRBV29-1,.,CSVGGTSNEQFF,TGCAGCGTCGGAGGGACTAGCAATGAGCAGTTCTTC
TRBJ1-4,.,TRBV28,.,CASGGSGWDEKLFF,TGTGCCAGCGGCGGATCCGGGTGGGATGAAAAACTGTTTTTT
TRBJ1-1,TRBD1,TRBV18,.,CASSPGQGGVWNTEAFF,TGTGCCAGCTCACCAGGACAGGGAGGAGTATGGAACACTGAAGCTTTCTTT
TRBJ2-2,TRBD2,TRBV28,.,CASRTQAGGVGELFF,TGTGCCAGCAGGACCCAAGCGGGAGGCGTCGGGGAGCTGTTTTTT
TRBJ1-4,TRBD1,TRBV7-2,.,CASTPETGSYEKLFF,TGTGCCAGCACCCCAGAGACAGGGTCCTATGAAAAACTGTTTTTT
TRBJ2-1,TRBD2,TRBV7-3,medium-sized,CASSELAGGVNEQFF,TGTGCCAGCAGCGAACTAGCGGGAGGAGTGAATGAGCAGTTCTTC
TRBJ2-3,TRBD2,TRBV15,.,CATSRGLAGADTQYF,TGTGCCACCAGCAGAGGGCTAGCGGGAGCAGATACGCAGTATTTT
TRBJ2-1,.,TRBV4-1,.,CASSQVKGANSYNEQFF,TGCGCCAGCAGCCAAGTGAAAGGAGCCAACAGCTACAATGAGCAGTTCTTC
TRBJ2-1,.,TRBV7-3,.,CASSYRAGSNEQFF,TGTGCCAGCAGCTATAGGGCGGGAAGTAATGAGCAGTTCTTC
TRBJ2-1,.,TRBV7-3,.,CASSLGRGGGSYNEQFF,TGTGCCAGCAGCTTAGGACGGGGAGGGGGCTCCTACAATGAGCAGTTCTTC